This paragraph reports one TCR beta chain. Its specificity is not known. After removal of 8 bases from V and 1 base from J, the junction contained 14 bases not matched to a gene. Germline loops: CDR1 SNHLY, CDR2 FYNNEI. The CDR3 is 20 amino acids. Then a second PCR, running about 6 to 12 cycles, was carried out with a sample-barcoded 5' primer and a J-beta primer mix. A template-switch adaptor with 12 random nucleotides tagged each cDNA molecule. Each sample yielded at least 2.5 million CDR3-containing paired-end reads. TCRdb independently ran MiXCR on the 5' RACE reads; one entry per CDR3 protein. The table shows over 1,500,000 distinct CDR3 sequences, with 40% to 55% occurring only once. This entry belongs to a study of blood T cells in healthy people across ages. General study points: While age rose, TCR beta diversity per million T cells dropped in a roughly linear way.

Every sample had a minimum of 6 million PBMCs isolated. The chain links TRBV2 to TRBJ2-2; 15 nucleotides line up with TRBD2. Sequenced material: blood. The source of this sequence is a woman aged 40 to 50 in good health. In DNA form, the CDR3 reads TGTGCCAGCGCAGTAGCCGGGACTAGCGGGGGGAATAAGAACACCGGGGAGCTGTTTTTT. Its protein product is CASAVAGTSGGNKNTGELFF.